The 29 T cell receptor beta chains below all came from one sample that was sequenced in a study of shared clonotypes between healthy human individuals. Data came from immunoSEQ multiplex PCR; TCRdb stores just in-frame clones and leaves some out. The data contain 2 million to 2.5 million clones, about 94% of them singletons. The sample taken for sequencing was naive CD4+ T cells sorted from blood. This sample's subset: CD45RA+ positively selected. These receptors were taken from a man aged 18 to 35 in good health.

V usage is TRBV18 and J usage is TRBJ1-6, with D perhaps TRBD1 (5 bases). The CDR3 loop spans 15 amino acids. Trimming stripped 1 base from V and 7 bases from J, with 11 bases between. Germline assignment: CDR1 KGHSH and CDR2 LQKENI. DNA of the CDR3: TGTGCCAGCTCACCACGGGACTCAGAAAATTCACCCCTCCACTTT. It is translated as CASSPRDSENSPLHF.

J is TRBJ2-7 and V is TRBV5-1, with 7 bases aligning to TRBD1. J gave up 2 bases and V 8 bases, and 10 bases lay outside the gene matches. The CDR3 spans 14 residues. Germline CDR1 SGHRS, CDR2 YFSETQ. DNA for the CDR3: TGCGCCAGGACTCCCCCGGGACAGACCTACGAGCAGTACTTC. As protein: CARTPPGQTYEQYF.

The chain carries TRBV7-2 and TRBJ2-5; maybe TRBD1 (6 bases). V lost 4 bases and J 1 base, leaving 13 bases between the germline ends. Germline V gives CDR1 SGHTA, CDR2 FQGNSA. The CDR3 has 15 residues. The CDR3 protein is CASSSSGVLQETQYF. CDR3 bases: TGTGCCAGCAGCTCATCAGGGGTACTCCAAGAGACCCAGTACTTC. The entire variable domain, with the rest obtained from reference TRBV7-2 and TRBJ2-5, is as follows: GAGVSQSPSNKVTEKGKDVELRCDPISGHTALYWYRQSLGQGLEFLIYFQGNSAPDKSGLPSDRFSAERTGGSVSTLTIQRTQQEDSAVYLCASSSSGVLQETQYFGPGTRLLVL.

The J gene is TRBJ2-2, the V gene TRBV10-3, with D maybe TRBD1 (6 bases). The V end was cut by 2 bases, the J end by 4 bases, with 11 bases between. The CDR3 totals 15 residues. Germline V gene data show CDR1 as ENHRY and CDR2 as SYGVKD. CDR3 DNA: TGTGCCATCAGTGAGGGTACAGGGTCCACCGGGGAGCTGTTTTTT. Protein sequence: CAISEGTGSTGELFF.

The chain combines TRBV7-3 with TRBJ1-1; tentatively, D is TRBD1 (5 bases). V lost 3 bases and J 1 base, leaving 6 bases between the germline ends. Germline CDR1 reads SGHTA; CDR2 reads FQGTGA. This CDR3 spans 13 amino acids. The CDR3 bases are TGTGCCAGCAGCTTCAGGGAGAACACTGAAGCTTTCTTT. Its translation: CASSFRENTEAFF.

This clone was picked up one time. The chain employs TRBV2 and TRBJ1-2; 10 bases map to TRBD1. Germline CDR1 is SNHLY and CDR2 is FYNNEI. The length of the CDR3 is 15 residues. Germline trimming cut 6 bases from V and 3 bases from J; bases unmatched to any gene: 7. CDR3 residues: CASRRPGTGDYGYTF. CDR3 sequence (DNA): TGTGCCAGCAGGCGTCCCGGGACAGGGGACTATGGCTACACCTTC.

The rearrangement links TRBV7-9 to TRBJ1-5, with 8 positions matching TRBD1. This CDR3 spans 15 amino acids. Germline V lookup: CDR1 SEHNR, CDR2 FQNEAQ (reference sequence). V trimming: 5 bases; J trimming: 6 bases; junction bases outside the gene matches: 9. This chain's CDR3 is CASSKATGEGQPQHF. In DNA, the CDR3 is TGTGCCAGCAGCAAGGCGACAGGGGAAGGTCAGCCCCAGCATTTT.

Concerning this clone itself: This sample also contains other DNA sequences that code for the same CDR3. The chain recombines TRBV5-1 with TRBJ1-2; D is unresolved. The CDR3 spans 14 residues. Per the germline V gene, CDR1 is SGHRS and CDR2 is YFSETQ. Trimming stripped 1 base from V and 2 bases from J, with 9 bases between. CDR3 sequence: CASSLTGLNYGYTF. The CDR3 DNA reads TGCGCCAGCAGCTTGACCGGACTGAACTATGGCTACACCTTC.

This clone was picked up one time. The chain recombines TRBV5-4 with TRBJ1-2; the D gene is possibly TRBD1 (6 bases). CDR3 length equals 15 residues. The V and J ends lost 5 bases and 6 bases respectively, with 20 bases between them. CDR1 and CDR2 (germline): SGHNT, YYREEE (reference sequence). The CDR3, as DNA: TGTGCCAGCAGTTATACAGGGAAAGGAGAGCATGGCTACACCTTC. This sequence encodes CASSYTGKGEHGYTF.

The chain joins TRBV4-3 to TRBJ2-2; unclear D gene. CDR3 length: 15 amino acids. From germline, CDR1 is LGHNA and CDR2 YSLEER. Trimming cost V 0 bases and J 0 bases, with 5 bases left between them. The CDR3 spells CASSQDSPNTGELFF. CDR3 DNA: TGCGCCAGCAGCCAAGATTCACCGAACACCGGGGAGCTGTTTTTT.

This rearrangement joins TRBV11-2 to TRBJ2-2, with 7 bases identical to TRBD1. In germline, CDR1 is SGHAT, CDR2 FQNNGV. V dropped 5 bases and J dropped 4; count of bases not matched to a gene: 10. The CDR3 is 16 residues long. The CDR3 DNA is TGTGCCAGCAGCCGATTCCGGACAGGCTTCACCGGGGAGCTGTTTTTT. This translates into CASSRFRTGFTGELFF.

The chain couples TRBV19 to TRBJ2-5; TRBD1 aligns across 8 bases. The CDR3 totals 16 residues. V lost 2 bases and J lost 4; bases outside the gene matches: 9. Germline assignment: CDR1 LNHDA and CDR2 SQIVND (reference sequence). The CDR3: CASSISPGGSRETQYF. CDR3 nucleotides: TGTGCCAGTAGTATAAGCCCAGGGGGCTCGCGAGAGACCCAGTACTTC.

The rearrangement joins TRBV10-2 to TRBJ1-6; D uncertain. Germline V gives CDR1 WSHSY, CDR2 SAAADI. This CDR3 contains 15 residues. Deletions cut 6 bases from V and 0 bases from J, with 9 bases between. CDR3 sequence (DNA): TGCGCCAGCAGGGACGATAGCTCCTATAATTCACCCCTCCACTTT. Its protein product is CASRDDSSYNSPLHF.

This chain connects TRBV6-5 to TRBJ2-2; D tentatively fits TRBD1 or TRBD2 (5 bases each). The CDR3 has 13 residues. Trimming took 5 bases from V and 3 from J, leaving 7 bases between them. CDR1 and CDR2 (germline): MNHEY, SVGAGI. CDR3 nucleotide sequence: TGTGCCAGCAGTAGGGGACACACCGGGGAGCTGTTTTTT. It yields the protein CASSRGHTGELFF.

V gene TRBV7-8 combines with J gene TRBJ2-2; D assignment may be TRBD1 or TRBD2 (5 bases each). V was shortened by 5 bases and J by 9 bases, with 19 bases between the two germline ends. This CDR3 contains 15 residues. Germline V gene sequence: CDR1 SGHVS, CDR2 FQNEAQ. The CDR3 DNA reads as TGTGCCAGCAGCGCCGGGACCGATGCTCCCCGGGAGCTGTTTTTT. Its translation: CASSAGTDAPRELFF.

This chain links TRBV2 with TRBJ1-1; D unresolved. CDR3 length: 13 residues. The germline V and J ends were trimmed by 1 base and 7 bases, with 10 bases remaining between them. Germline CDR1 and CDR2: SNHLY and FYNNEI. The CDR3 DNA follows: TGTGCCAGCAGTGAAGGCAGGTATTTTGAAGCTTTCTTT. This translates into CASSEGRYFEAFF. Drawing the rest from reference TRBV2 and TRBJ1-1, the complete variable domain is EPEVTQTPSHQVTQMGQEVILRCVPISNHLYFYWYRQILGQKVEFLVSFYNNEISEKSEIFDDQFSVERPDGSNFTLKIRSTKLEDSAMYFCASSEGRYFEAFFGQGTRLTVV.

The V call is TRBV5-1, the J call TRBJ2-5; 7 nucleotides line up with TRBD1. CDR1 and CDR2 (germline): SGHRS, YFSETQ. This CDR3 comprises 16 residues. V trimming: 4 bases; J trimming: 1 base; junction bases outside the gene matches: 10. CDR3 in amino acids: CASSQKIGTVQETQYF. The CDR3 DNA reads TGCGCCAGCAGCCAAAAAATCGGGACAGTCCAAGAGACCCAGTACTTC.

J is TRBJ2-2 and V is TRBV6-1; D not resolved. From germline, CDR1 is MNHNS and CDR2 SASEGT. The CDR3 loop spans 18 amino acids. Trimming cost V 0 bases and J 4 bases, with 18 bases left between them. The CDR3 DNA reads as TGTGCCAGCAGTGAAGCGGTGATCACTCTCCTCACCACCGGGGAGCTGTTTTTT. Its translation is CASSEAVITLLTTGELFF.

The rearrangement joins TRBV5-1 to TRBJ2-5; 7 bases are shared with TRBD2. The CDR3 extends over 16 amino acids. In germline, CDR1 is SGHRS, CDR2 YFSETQ. J lost 1 base, V lost 0 bases, and 6 bases had no gene match. CDR3 coding DNA: TGCGCCAGCAGCTTGGGAAAGGCGGGGGTCCAAGAGACCCAGTACTTC. Its translation: CASSLGKAGVQETQYF.

The genes are TRBV5-6 and TRBJ1-1; D gene uncertain. Germline lookup yields CDR1 SGHDT and CDR2 YYEEEE. Trimming stripped 2 bases from V and 4 bases from J, with 9 bases between. CDR3 size: 13 residues. DNA for the CDR3: TGTGCCAGCAGCTTAAAGGGAAGCACTGAAGCTTTCTTT. This encodes CASSLKGSTEAFF.

The V and J genes are TRBV6-5 and TRBJ2-5; D is unclear. Germline V gene lookup returns CDR1 MNHEY and CDR2 SVGAGI. Trimming shortened V by 2 bases and J by 5 bases, and 6 bases separated the two germline ends. The CDR3 runs to 12 residues. CDR3 amino acids: CASSYPWETQYF. The CDR3 DNA sequence: TGTGCCAGCAGTTACCCATGGGAGACCCAGTACTTC.

V and J are TRBV7-8 and TRBJ1-2; possible D gene TRBD1, 5 bases. V shed 1 base and J shed 2 bases, with 14 bases lying between them. The CDR3 loop spans 16 amino acids. Germline lookup yields CDR1 SGHVS and CDR2 FQNEAQ. CDR3 region: CASSLVELGENYGYTF. DNA of the CDR3: TGTGCCAGCAGCTTAGTAGAGTTGGGGGAGAACTATGGCTACACCTTC.

The rearrangement uses TRBV28 and TRBJ2-7; possible D gene TRBD1, 6 bases. The CDR3 contains 17 residues. Trimming took 5 bases from V and 7 from J, leaving 27 bases between them. Germline V gives CDR1 MDHEN, CDR2 SYDVKM. The CDR3 region is CASSPRVGATGSGEQYF. CDR3 sequence (DNA): TGTGCCAGCAGTCCTCGCGTTGGGGCCACAGGGTCTGGGGAGCAGTACTTC.

To note about this clone: The CDR3 carries no conserved terminal phenylalanine or tryptophan, so it likely arises from a read error. The chain has TRBV11-3 and TRBJ2-7; D is undetermined. Germline V gene sequence: CDR1 SGHNT, CDR2 YENEEA. CDR3 size: 13 residues. V gave up 5 bases and J gave up 0 bases, with 8 bases separating them. The CDR3, as DNA: TGTGCCAGCAGCCCCCCAGGCTCCTACGAGCAGTACCTC. It encodes CASSPPGSYEQYL.

This clone was observed a handful of times. CDR3 nucleotide sequence: TGCGCCAGCAGACGAGACAGAGTGGATGGCTACACCTTC. Protein product: CASRRDRVDGYTF. The rearrangement uses TRBV5-1 and TRBJ1-2; weak D call: TRBD1 (5 bases). V was trimmed by 5 bases and J by 6 bases, leaving 14 bases between them. CDR3 size: 13 residues. Germline CDR1 is SGHRS and CDR2 is YFSETQ.

The chain combines TRBV5-1 with TRBJ1-4; D remains ambiguous. In germline, CDR1 is SGHRS, CDR2 YFSETQ. Trimming pared 4 bases from V and 0 bases from J, leaving 13 bases between. The CDR3 sequence is 16 residues long. The CDR3 is CASSIRGGATNEKLFF. The CDR3 DNA reads as TGCGCCAGCAGCATACGTGGAGGTGCAACTAATGAAAAACTGTTTTTT.

Turning to this clone: Other DNA sequences in the same sample also yield this CDR3. The genes are TRBV6-5 and TRBJ2-3, with 7 bases identical to TRBD2. Germline CDR1 MNHEY, CDR2 SVGAGI. After removal of 6 bases from V and 3 bases from J, the junction contained 3 bases not matched to a gene. The CDR3 has 13 amino acids. The CDR3 nucleotides read TGTGCCAGCAGGCCGGGGGGTACAGATACGCAGTATTTT. Its translation: CASRPGGTDTQYF.

The chain uses TRBV2 and TRBJ2-7; D perhaps matches TRBD1 (5 bases). CDR3 size: 14 residues. The V gene lost 4 bases and the J gene lost 0 bases, with 10 bases spanning the gap. Germline assignment: CDR1 SNHLY and CDR2 FYNNEI. CDR3: CASSATGISYEQYF. As DNA, the CDR3 is TGTGCCAGCAGTGCAACAGGAATCTCCTACGAGCAGTACTTC.

The chain uses TRBV29-1 and TRBJ1-1; 9 bases are a match to TRBD1. CDR3 length: 13 residues. Germline values: CDR1 SQVTM, CDR2 ANQGSEA. With 5 bases clipped from V and 1 base from J, the junction kept 2 bases outside the gene matches. Here the CDR3 reads CSVRQGGNTEAFF. CDR3 sequence (DNA): TGCAGCGTTAGACAGGGGGGGAACACTGAAGCTTTCTTT.